The present entry profiles one TCR beta chain with its context. The antigen is not known. The sample belongs to a study of shared clonotypes between healthy human individuals. The study's findings and limits: Rarefaction exposed incomplete sorted-subset sequencing despite large depth. The study found about 5% of naive CD4 clonotypes shared across a few donors.

In the original workflow: Filtering differed since immunoSEQ provided only junctions, with no quality scores. Libraries were prepared by immunoSEQ multiplex PCR; TCRdb keeps only in-frame clonotypes and omits some of them. V, J and clone size derive from that table, while D and trimming were established from the DNA sequence. The table includes approximately 100,000 clones, around 67% detected once. The receptor's source is a man aged 25-45 years in good health. Sequencing input: memory CD8+ T cells sorted from blood. As to subset: CD45RO+ cells pooled with CCR7-negative TemRA cells.

CDR3 region: CASSLLIGEQFF. CDR3 DNA: TGTGCCAGCTCACTACTCATCGGGGAGCAGTTCTTC. The chain combines TRBV18 with TRBJ2-1, with D hard to call. The CDR3 length is 12 residues. The germline gives CDR1 KGHSH, CDR2 LQKENI. V was clipped by 4 bases and J by 10 bases, with 11 bases between them.